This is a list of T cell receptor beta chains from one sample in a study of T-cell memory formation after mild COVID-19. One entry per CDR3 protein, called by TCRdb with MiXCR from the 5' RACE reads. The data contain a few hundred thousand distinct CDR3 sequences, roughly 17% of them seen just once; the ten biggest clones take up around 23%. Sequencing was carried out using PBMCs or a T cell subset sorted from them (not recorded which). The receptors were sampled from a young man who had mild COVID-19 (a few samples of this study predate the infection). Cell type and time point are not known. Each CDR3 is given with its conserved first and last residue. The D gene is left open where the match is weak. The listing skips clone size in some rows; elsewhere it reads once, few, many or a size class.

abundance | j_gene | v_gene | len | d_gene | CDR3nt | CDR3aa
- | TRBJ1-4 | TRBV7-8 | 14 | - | TGTGCCAGCAGCCCGCACAGGGTCTTAGAAAAACTGTTTTTT | CASSPHRVLEKLFF
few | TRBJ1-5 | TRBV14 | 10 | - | TGTGCCAGTTTAAATCAGCCCCAGCATTTT | CASLNQPQHF
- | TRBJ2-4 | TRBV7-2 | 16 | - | TGTGCCAGCAGCTTCCCTCAGGGCGGATCCAAAAACATTCAGTACTTC | CASSFPQGGSKNIQYF
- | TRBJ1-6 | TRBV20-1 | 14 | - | TGCAGTGCTAGGCATGCTGACGGCTCTTCACCCCTCCACTTT | CSARHADGSSPLHF
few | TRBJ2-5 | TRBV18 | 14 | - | TGTGCCAGCTCACCTCCGGGCCTCGGGGAGACCCAGTACTTC | CASSPPGLGETQYF
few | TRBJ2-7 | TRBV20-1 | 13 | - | TGCAGTGTTCAGGCGCGGGACTCCTACGAGCAGTACTTC | CSVQARDSYEQYF
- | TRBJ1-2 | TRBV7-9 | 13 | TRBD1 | TGTGCCAGCAGCTTAGCAGGGGGCAGTGGCTACACCTTC | CASSLAGGSGYTF
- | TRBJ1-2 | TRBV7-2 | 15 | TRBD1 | TGTGCCAGCAGCAAAGGGACAGGGGGAGCTTATGGCTACACCTTC | CASSKGTGGAYGYTF
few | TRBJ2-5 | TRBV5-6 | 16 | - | TGTGCCAGCAGCTCAACCCACCGGGACTACCAAGAGACCCAGTACTTC | CASSSTHRDYQETQYF
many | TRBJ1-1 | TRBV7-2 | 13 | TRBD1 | TGTGCCAGCAGCCCCCAGGGGGGCACTGAAGCTTTCTTT | CASSPQGGTEAFF
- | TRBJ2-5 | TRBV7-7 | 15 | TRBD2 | TGTGCTAGCAGCGTGGGACTAGCGGGGAAAGAGACCCAGTACTTC | CASSVGLAGKETQYF
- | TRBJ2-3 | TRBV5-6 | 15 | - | TGTGCCAGCAGCTTGTGGGGCGGACGCACAGATACGCAGTATTTT | CASSLWGGRTDTQYF
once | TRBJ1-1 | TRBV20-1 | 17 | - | TGCAGTGCCCAAGTTTCGGGACGGCTTCTTTTGAACACTGAAGCTTTCTTT | CSAQVSGRLLLNTEAFF
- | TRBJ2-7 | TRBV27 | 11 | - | TGTGTCTCAGGAGGGGCCCACGAGCAGTACTTC | CVSGGAHEQYF
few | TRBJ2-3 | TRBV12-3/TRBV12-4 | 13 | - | TGTGCCAGCTGGGATTTGAGCACAGATACGCAGTATTTT | CASWDLSTDTQYF
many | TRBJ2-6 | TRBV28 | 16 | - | TGTGCCAGCAGTCGTATTGGTAGCTCTGGGGCCAACGTCCTGACTTTC | CASSRIGSSGANVLTF
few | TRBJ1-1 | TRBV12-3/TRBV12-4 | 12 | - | TGTGCCAGCAAGAGGGGTATATCTGAAGCTTTCTTT | CASKRGISEAFF
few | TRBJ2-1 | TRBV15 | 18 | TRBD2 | TGTGCCACCAGCAGAGAGGGCGGGGGGGTGAGCTCCTACAATGAGCAGTTCTTC | CATSREGGGVSSYNEQFF
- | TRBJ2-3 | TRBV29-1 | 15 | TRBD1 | TGCAGCGTCGCCTCGGGACAGGTGATCACAGATACGCAGTATTTT | CSVASGQVITDTQYF
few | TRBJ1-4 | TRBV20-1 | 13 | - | TGCAGTGCTAGAGGCGGGTTCAATGAAAAACTGTTTTTT | CSARGGFNEKLFF
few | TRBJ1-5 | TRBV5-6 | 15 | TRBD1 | TGTGCCAGCAGCTCGTCCGGGACAGGGGACCAGCCCCAGCATTTT | CASSSSGTGDQPQHF
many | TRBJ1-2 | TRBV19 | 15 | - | TGTGCCAGTAGAATGTTCCAGGGAGCTAACTATGGCTACACCTTC | CASRMFQGANYGYTF
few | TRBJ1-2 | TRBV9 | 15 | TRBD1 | TGTGCCAGCAGCGCGGGACCGGGACAGGGGCATGGCTACACCTTC | CASSAGPGQGHGYTF
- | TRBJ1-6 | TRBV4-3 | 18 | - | TGCGCCAGCAGCCAAGGCCTGGACGTAAGCTCCTATAATTCACCCCTCCACTTT | CASSQGLDVSSYNSPLHF
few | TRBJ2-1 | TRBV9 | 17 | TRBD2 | TGTGCCAGCAGCGCCCGACTAGCGGTAAGCTCCTACAATGAGCAGTTCTTC | CASSARLAVSSYNEQFF
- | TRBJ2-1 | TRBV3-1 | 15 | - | TGTGCCAGCAGCCAAGGCGTAGGGTCCAACAATGAGCAGTTCTTC | CASSQGVGSNNEQFF
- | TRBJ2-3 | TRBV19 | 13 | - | TGTGCCAGTAGTATTCCTTTCACAGATACGCAGTATTTT | CASSIPFTDTQYF
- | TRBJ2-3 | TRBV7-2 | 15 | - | TGTGCCAGCAGCTTATCCGGCCCCAGCACAGATACGCAGTATTTT | CASSLSGPSTDTQYF
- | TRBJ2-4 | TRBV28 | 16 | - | TGTGCCAGCAGTTTATATCCCCTTCGGAGGGCAAACATTCAGTACTTC | CASSLYPLRRANIQYF
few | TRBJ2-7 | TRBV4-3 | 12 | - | TGCGCCAGCAGCCAAGAGGGTCGCGAGCAGTACTTC | CASSQEGREQYF
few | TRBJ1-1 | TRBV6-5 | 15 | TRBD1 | TGTGCCAGCAGCACACGCGGGGACAGGGGTCCTGAAGCTTTCTTT | CASSTRGDRGPEAFF
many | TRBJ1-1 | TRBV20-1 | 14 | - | TGCAGTGCTCTCACGGGACGGCTGAACACTGAAGCTTTCTTT | CSALTGRLNTEAFF
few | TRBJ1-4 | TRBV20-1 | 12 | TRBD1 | TGCAGTATGGCCCAGGGGGATGAAAAACTGTTTTTT | CSMAQGDEKLFF
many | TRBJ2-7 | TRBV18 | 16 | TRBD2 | TGTGCCAGCTCACCACCGACGGGGGGGTTTGGGTACGAGCAGTACTTC | CASSPPTGGFGYEQYF
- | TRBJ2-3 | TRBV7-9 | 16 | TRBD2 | TGTGCCAGCAGCCCTTCTAGCGGGGGGGCCCTTGATACGCAGTATTTT | CASSPSSGGALDTQYF
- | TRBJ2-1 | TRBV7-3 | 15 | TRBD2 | TGTGCCAGCAGCTCAACTAGCGGGGGGTACAATGAGCAGTTCTTC | CASSSTSGGYNEQFF
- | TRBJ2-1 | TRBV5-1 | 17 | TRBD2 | TGCGCCAGCAGCTTGGCACTAGCGGGGATTTCCTACAATGAGCAGTTCTTC | CASSLALAGISYNEQFF
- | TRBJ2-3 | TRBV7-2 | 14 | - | TGTGCCAGCAGCTTAAGAAAAACCACAGATACGCAGTATTTT | CASSLRKTTDTQYF
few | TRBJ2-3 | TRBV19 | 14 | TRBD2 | TGTGCCAGCCGTATAGCGGGGGGCCCAGATACGCAGTATTTT | CASRIAGGPDTQYF
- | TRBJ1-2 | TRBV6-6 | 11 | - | TGTGCCAGCAGTTACGGGGTTGGCTACACCTTC | CASSYGVGYTF
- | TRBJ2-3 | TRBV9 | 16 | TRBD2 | TGTGCCAGCAGCGTCACTAGCGGGGATTACACAGATACGCAGTATTTT | CASSVTSGDYTDTQYF
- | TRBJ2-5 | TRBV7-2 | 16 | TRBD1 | TGTGCCAGCAGCTTAGCGTGGACAGGGGCGGGAGAGACCCAGTACTTC | CASSLAWTGAGETQYF
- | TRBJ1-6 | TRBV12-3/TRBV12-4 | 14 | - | TGTGCCAGCAGTTTAACCAGGCTCTATTCACCCCTCCACTTT | CASSLTRLYSPLHF
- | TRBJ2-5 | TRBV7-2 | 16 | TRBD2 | TGTGCCAGCAGCTTATTAAGCGGGGGGCTCCAAGAGACCCAGTACTTC | CASSLLSGGLQETQYF
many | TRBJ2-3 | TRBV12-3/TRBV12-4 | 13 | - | TGTGCCAGCAGCCGGGTTAGCACAGATACGCAGTATTTT | CASSRVSTDTQYF
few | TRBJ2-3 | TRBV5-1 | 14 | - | TGCGCCAGCAAAATTACGGGCCGGCCAGATACGCAGTATTTT | CASKITGRPDTQYF
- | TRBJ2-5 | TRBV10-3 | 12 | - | TGTGCCATCAGTGAGGACTTAGGGACCCAGTACTTC | CAISEDLGTQYF
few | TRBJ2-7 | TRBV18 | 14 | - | TGTGCCAGCTCACCCCTGGGGGGGGGCAACGAGCAGTACTTC | CASSPLGGGNEQYF
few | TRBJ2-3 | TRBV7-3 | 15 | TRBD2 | TGTGCCAGCAGCCCTCGAGCGGGGGTGGAAAATACGCAGTATTTT | CASSPRAGVENTQYF
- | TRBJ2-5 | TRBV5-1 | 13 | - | TGCGCCAGCAACCCCAGGATCGGGGAGACCCAGTACTTC | CASNPRIGETQYF
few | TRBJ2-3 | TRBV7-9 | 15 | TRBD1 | TGTGCCAGCAGCTCAGGGGACAGTTACACAGATACGCAGTATTTT | CASSSGDSYTDTQYF
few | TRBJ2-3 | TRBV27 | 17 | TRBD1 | TGTGCCAGCGGTAGTTTGGGATACAGGGGGCTGGCAGATACGCAGTATTTT | CASGSLGYRGLADTQYF
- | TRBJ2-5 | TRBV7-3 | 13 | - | TGTGCCAGCAGCTTATTCCGGGGGGAGACCCAGTACTTC | CASSLFRGETQYF
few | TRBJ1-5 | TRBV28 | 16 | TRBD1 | TGTGCCAGCGGCAGACAGGGCCAGTCCCTCAATCAGCCCCAGCATTTT | CASGRQGQSLNQPQHF
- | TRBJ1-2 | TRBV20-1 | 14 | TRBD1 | TGCAGTGCGCAATTGGGGGGACAGGGGCCTGGCTACACCTTC | CSAQLGGQGPGYTF
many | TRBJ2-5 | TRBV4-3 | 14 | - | TGCGCCAGCAGCCAAGATCGGGATAGGGAGACCCAGTACTTC | CASSQDRDRETQYF
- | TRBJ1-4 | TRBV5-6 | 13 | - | TGTGCCAGCGGTTTGATGGGGAATGAAAAACTGTTTTTT | CASGLMGNEKLFF
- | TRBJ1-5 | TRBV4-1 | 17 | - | TGCGCCAGCAGCCAAACCCCCCCCGGGGCTGGCAATCAGCCCCAGCATTTT | CASSQTPPGAGNQPQHF